This TCR beta chain was found in a study of blood T cell repertoires in COVID-19. On the study more broadly: COVID-19 samples collected from the United States, Italy and Spain covered acute and convalescent phases. From T cells, B-cell-depleted T cells, or PBMCs came the material, which was cDNA or gDNA.

Methods used by the authors: For nucleated cells, counts were estimated from reference gene primer amplification. Clones were sequenced by immunoSEQ multiplex PCR, and TCRdb holds only the in-frame ones, with some missing. V, J and clone size reflect that table, while D and trimming were determined from the DNA. There are some 38,000 clones in the sample; approximately 85% occur only once, and about two fifths lies in the top ten. Germline V gene lookup returns CDR1 MNHEY and CDR2 SVGEGT. With V trimmed by 4 bases and J by 6 bases, 9 bases remained unmatched. The CDR3 runs 16 residues. The TCR was taken from a man in his sixties with active or convalescent COVID-19. This sequence joins TRBV6-2 or TRBV6-3 and TRBJ1-5, with 10 nucleotides matching TRBD1. Sequenced input: peripheral blood. The CDR3 coding sequence is TGTGCCAGCAGTTCAACCGGGACAGGGGTAGGTCAGCCCCAGCATTTT. Its protein is CASSSTGTGVGQPQHF.